Presented here are 26 T cell receptor beta chains from one specimen sequenced in a study of response to subunit inactivated influenza vaccine. TCRdb reanalysed the RT-PCR reads using MiXCR and keeps one entry per CDR3 protein. The sample consists of under 550,000 distinct CDR3 sequences, less than 10% of them appearing once. Sequences were derived from PBMCs from blood, sampled less than 30 months after vaccination. Source of these receptors: a man aged 50-75 years who received an inactivated influenza vaccine.

This clonotype was seen a handful of times. The rearrangement joins TRBV12-3 or TRBV12-4 to TRBJ2-5; 13 nucleotides align to TRBD2. The CDR3 has 16 residues. The V gene end was trimmed by 6 bases and the J gene end by 5 bases; junction bases not matched to a gene: 9. Written as DNA, the CDR3 is TGTGCCAGCAGACCCGGACTAGCGGGGGTGCAGGAGACCCAGTACTTC. This codes for CASRPGLAGVQETQYF.

The V gene is TRBV12-3 or TRBV12-4, the J gene TRBJ1-5, with 12 nucleotides matching TRBD1. After removal of 4 bases from V and 6 bases from J, the junction contained 4 bases not matched to a gene. CDR3 length: 15 residues. The CDR3 is CASSSGDRGRQPQHF. DNA for the CDR3: TGTGCCAGCAGTTCGGGGGACAGGGGGCGTCAGCCCCAGCATTTT.

The chain links TRBV7-3 to TRBJ2-1, with TRBD2 as a possible D gene (6 bases). V lost 3 bases and J 6 bases, leaving 21 bases between the germline ends. Germline CDR1 reads SGHTA; CDR2 reads FQGTGA. The CDR3 is 17 residues long. The CDR3 DNA reads as TGTGCCAGCAGCTTGGAGGGTTGGGTTATGGGCAGCAATGAGCAGTTCTTC. It translates to CASSLEGWVMGSNEQFF.

At least ten counts were recorded for this clonotype. This chain connects TRBV6-2 or TRBV6-3 to TRBJ2-2, with TRBD2 matching 12 bases. Germline CDR1 and CDR2: MNHEY and SVGEGT. Trimming cost V 4 bases and J 6 bases; bases outside gene matches: 3. CDR3 size: 15 residues. CDR3 loop: CASSSRLAGAGELFF. CDR3 coding DNA: TGTGCCAGCAGTTCCCGACTAGCGGGAGCCGGGGAGCTGTTTTTT.

This clonotype was observed many times. The J gene is TRBJ2-7, the V gene TRBV29-1; no reliable D call. Germline CDR1 is SQVTM and CDR2 is ANQGSEA. The ends were cut back, 7 bases at V and 7 bases at J, with 14 bases in the middle. The CDR3 is made up of 11 amino acids. Here the CDR3 reads CSARVSREQYF. The DNA for the CDR3 is TGCAGCGCCCGCGTATCCCGGGAGCAGTACTTC.

A note on this clonotype: One base away lies a much larger clone, so this may be a sequencing read error. The chain combines TRBV20-1 with TRBJ2-2; 9 bases match TRBD2. In germline, CDR1 is DFQATT, CDR2 SNEGSKA (reference sequence). The CDR3 sequence is 16 residues long. V dropped 5 bases and J dropped 4; count of bases not matched to a gene: 11. CDR3 sequence reads: CSASSLSGRTTGELFF. The CDR3 DNA follows: TGCAGTGCTTCATCCCTAAGCGGGAGGACCACCGGGGAGCTGTTTTTT.

This clonotype came up many times. This chain connects TRBV4-3 to TRBJ2-1, with 11 bases matching TRBD2. The CDR3 is made up of 14 amino acids. V was pared by 2 bases and J by 8 bases, with 2 bases of the junction left unmatched. The germline V gene encodes CDR1 LGHNA and CDR2 YSLEER. CDR3 loop: CASSQTSGSDEQFF. The DNA of the CDR3 is TGCGCCAGCAGCCAAACTAGCGGGAGCGATGAGCAGTTCTTC.

A word on this clonotype: Just one base apart from a much larger clone, this may be a read error. The rearrangement uses TRBV2 and TRBJ2-7, with TRBD2 identical over 9 bases. The CDR3 is made up of 16 amino acids. CDR1 and CDR2 (germline): SNHLY, FYNNEI. After removal of 1 base from V and 5 bases from J, the junction contained 9 bases not matched to a gene. The CDR3 here is CASSEEGSGSGDEQYF. CDR3 nucleotide sequence: TGTGCCAGCAGTGAAGAGGGTAGCGGGAGCGGGGACGAGCAGTACTTC.

This clonotype occurred once. The V gene is TRBV5-1, the J gene TRBJ2-3, with 11 bases aligning to TRBD2. V trimming: 4 bases; J trimming: 1 base; junction bases outside the gene matches: 5. This CDR3 has 16 residues. Germline-derived CDR1 and CDR2 are SGHRS and YFSETQ. Here the CDR3 DNA reads TGCGCCAGCAGCACCGGGACTAGCGGCGGCACAGATACGCAGTATTTT. This translates into CASSTGTSGGTDTQYF.

This clonotype has ten or more counts. The V and J genes are TRBV24-1 and TRBJ2-5; D is perhaps TRBD2 (5 bases). Trimming left V 0 bases short and J 1 base short, with 11 bases between. CDR3 length: 16 amino acids. Germline V gene lookup returns CDR1 KGHDR and CDR2 SFDVKD. The CDR3 region is CATSDLGEGVQETQYF. The CDR3 DNA is TGTGCCACCAGTGATTTGGGAGAGGGAGTCCAAGAGACCCAGTACTTC.

This clonotype was detected many times. The chain carries TRBV5-1 and TRBJ2-7; 7 nucleotides agree with TRBD2. CDR3 length equals 13 residues. Germline V gene sequence: CDR1 SGHRS, CDR2 YFSETQ. Trimming cost V 1 base and J 5 bases; bases outside gene matches: 3. CDR3: CASSLMGRDEQYF. CDR3 DNA: TGCGCCAGCAGCTTGATGGGGAGGGACGAGCAGTACTTC. Complete variable domain (other parts from reference TRBV5-1 and TRBJ2-7): KAGVTQTPRYLIKTRGQQVTLSCSPISGHRSVSWYQQTPGQGLQFLFEYFSETQRNKGNFPGRFSGRQFSNSRSEMNVSTLELGDSALYLCASSLMGRDEQYFGPGTRLTVT.

The CDR3 DNA reads as TGCGCCAGCAGCTTGGCAAAAGGCAGGGCGAGGAGGAATGAGCAGTTCTTC. Protein product: CASSLAKGRARRNEQFF. V and J are TRBV5-1 and TRBJ2-1; D assignment may be TRBD1 or TRBD2 (5 bases each). Trimming cost V 0 bases and J 7 bases, with 20 bases left between them. This CDR3 has 17 residues. Germline V gene data show CDR1 as SGHRS and CDR2 as YFSETQ.

A few counts support this clonotype. V usage is TRBV4-1 and J usage is TRBJ2-3, with 9 bases matching TRBD2. The CDR3 is 20 residues long. Germline lookup yields CDR1 MGHRA and CDR2 YSYEKL. J lost 0 bases, V lost 0 bases, and 13 bases had no gene match. The CDR3 coding sequence is TGCGCCAGCAGCCAAGATGTTGGAAGCGGGAGGTACTCTAGCACAGATACGCAGTATTTT. Translation gives CASSQDVGSGRYSSTDTQYF.

This clonotype was observed many times. The genes are TRBV15 and TRBJ1-1, with D tentatively TRBD1 (6 bases). Trimming pared 9 bases from V and 8 bases from J, leaving 19 bases between. The CDR3 has 13 amino acids. CDR1 and CDR2 (germline): LNHNV, YYDKDF (reference sequence). In nucleotides, the CDR3 is TGTGCCACGGCGTGGGACGGGGGCTACGAAGCTTTCTTT. Translation: CATAWDGGYEAFF.

Turning to this clonotype: This CDR3 fails to terminate in the conserved phenylalanine or tryptophan, so it likely reflects a read error. The chain is built from TRBV4-3 and TRBJ2-2, with D perhaps TRBD2 (6 bases). Trimming left V 2 bases short and J 6 bases short, with 13 bases between. Germline CDR1 and CDR2: LGHNA and YSLEER. This CDR3 has 15 amino acids. CDR3 in amino acids: CASSQRVGGSGELFS. The CDR3 DNA reads as TGCGCCAGCAGCCAACGGGTGGGGGGTTCCGGGGAGCTGTTTTCT.

In its sample, this clonotype was seen many times. Here the CDR3 reads CASSRREDRGSDTQYF. The CDR3 DNA reads as TGTGCCAGCAGCAGGCGGGAGGACAGGGGCTCAGATACGCAGTATTTT. The rearrangement joins TRBV12-3 or TRBV12-4 to TRBJ2-3; tentative D call: TRBD1 (9 bases). Trimming left V 6 bases short and J 4 bases short, with 20 bases between. CDR3 length equals 16 residues.

There are a few counts of this clonotype. The chain uses TRBV20-1 and TRBJ2-1; D may be TRBD2 (6 bases). With 0 bases removed from V and 0 bases from J, the gap between germline ends came to 18 bases. The CDR3 runs 18 residues. Germline-derived CDR1 and CDR2 are DFQATT and SNEGSKA (reference sequence). CDR3 loop: CSARDTHAGSGSYNEQFF. The CDR3 DNA reads TGCAGTGCTAGAGATACCCACGCGGGGTCAGGCTCCTACAATGAGCAGTTCTTC.

This clonotype was seen ten or more times. The chain is built from TRBV6-2 or TRBV6-3 and TRBJ2-6; 10 nucleotides line up with TRBD1. The CDR3 extends over 18 amino acids. Unmatched junction bases numbered 7, after V lost 5 bases and J lost 0 bases. CDR1 is MNHEY and CDR2 is SVGEGT in the germline V gene. CDR3 sequence (DNA): TGTGCCAGCAGTACCCGGGACAGGGGTTTCTCTGGGGCCAACGTCCTGACTTTC. Its protein product is CASSTRDRGFSGANVLTF.

This clonotype was counted only a few times. The chain carries TRBV15 and TRBJ1-4, with D unclear. Germline values: CDR1 LNHNV, CDR2 YYDKDF (reference sequence). Trimming took 0 bases from V and 6 from J, leaving 11 bases between them. The CDR3 covers 15 residues. For the CDR3, the DNA is TGTGCCACCAGCAGAGACGGGCCTTCTTATGAAAAACTGTTTTTT. Encoded protein: CATSRDGPSYEKLFF.

The sample holds many counts of this clonotype. The chain has TRBV15 and TRBJ1-2; 10 bases match TRBD1. J gave up 4 bases and V 4 bases, and 3 bases lay outside the gene matches. Per germline, CDR1 LNHNV and CDR2 YYDKDF (reference sequence). This CDR3 has 14 residues. The CDR3: CATSTDRGGYGYTF. CDR3 sequence (DNA): TGTGCCACCAGCACGGACAGGGGGGGCTATGGCTACACCTTC.

This clonotype was found once. J is TRBJ1-2 and V is TRBV20-1; D possibly corresponds to TRBD1 (5 bases). CDR1 DFQATT and CDR2 SNEGSKA come from the germline V gene (reference sequence). The CDR3 has 15 residues. The germline V and J ends were trimmed by 6 bases and 2 bases, with 19 bases remaining between them. Written as DNA, the CDR3 is TGCAGTGCAGAAGCTACGGGACGGGGGAACTATGGCTACACCTTC. It is translated as CSAEATGRGNYGYTF.

The V and J genes are TRBV29-1 and TRBJ1-1; TRBD1 matches at 7 bases. With 3 bases clipped from V and 4 bases from J, the junction kept 5 bases outside the gene matches. Germline assignment: CDR1 SQVTM and CDR2 ANQGSEA. This CDR3 has 13 residues. The CDR3 is CSVDRGPSTEAFF. CDR3 DNA: TGCAGCGTTGATAGGGGGCCGAGCACTGAAGCTTTCTTT.

This clonotype was detected many times. The rearrangement joins TRBV6-1 to TRBJ2-5; perhaps TRBD2 as D (6 bases). In germline, CDR1 is MNHNS, CDR2 SASEGT. Trimming cost V 8 bases and J 3 bases, with 19 bases left between them. This CDR3 comprises 15 residues. Written as DNA, the CDR3 is TGTGCCAGCTCAAACCGGGACTGGGGGGAAGAGACCCAGTACTTC. Translation: CASSNRDWGEETQYF.

This clonotype was counted ten times or more. The rearrangement uses TRBV7-9 and TRBJ2-5; a possible D gene is TRBD1 (6 bases). The V end lost 1 base, the J end lost 4 bases, and 10 bases lay between the germline ends. The CDR3 is 14 residues long. CDR1 is SEHNR and CDR2 is FQNEAQ in the germline V gene (reference sequence). The CDR3, as DNA: TGTGCCAGCAGCTTAGGGCAGGACAGAGAGACCCAGTACTTC. This translates into CASSLGQDRETQYF. Full variable domain (remainder filled in from reference TRBV7-9 and TRBJ2-5): DTGVSQNPRHKITKRGQNVTFRCDPISEHNRLYWYRQTLGQGPEFLTYFQNEAQLEKSRLLSDRFSAERPKGSFSTLEIQRTEQGDSAMYLCASSLGQDRETQYFGPGTRLLVL.

The J gene is TRBJ2-1, the V gene TRBV11-2, with 8 nucleotides matching TRBD2. Unmatched junction bases numbered 13, after V lost 5 bases and J lost 7 bases. CDR3 length: 16 residues. The V gene's germline CDR1 is SGHAT and CDR2 FQNNGV. The CDR3 coding sequence is TGTGCCAGCAGCACCCTTTCGGGGGGGCTTCCTAATGAGCAGTTCTTC. It translates to CASSTLSGGLPNEQFF.

This clonotype was seen only a few times. The chain combines TRBV4-2 with TRBJ2-5; the D is unclear. Trimming stripped 1 base from V and 5 bases from J, with 11 bases between. CDR1 is LGHNA and CDR2 is YNFKEQ in the germline V gene. The CDR3 has 14 residues. DNA of the CDR3: TGTGCCAGCAGCCAAGGTAGCTGGGTCGAGACCCAGTACTTC. Its translation: CASSQGSWVETQYF.